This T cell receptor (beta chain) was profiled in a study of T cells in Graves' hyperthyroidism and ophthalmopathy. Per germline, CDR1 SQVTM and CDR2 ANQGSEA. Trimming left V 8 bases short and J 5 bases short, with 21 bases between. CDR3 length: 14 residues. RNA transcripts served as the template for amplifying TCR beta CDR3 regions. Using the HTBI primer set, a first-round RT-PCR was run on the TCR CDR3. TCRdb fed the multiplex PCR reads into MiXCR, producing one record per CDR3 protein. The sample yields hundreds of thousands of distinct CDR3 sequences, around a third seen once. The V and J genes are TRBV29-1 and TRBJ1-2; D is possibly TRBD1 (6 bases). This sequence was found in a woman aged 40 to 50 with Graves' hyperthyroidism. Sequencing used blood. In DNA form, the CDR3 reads TGCAGCTTCCCAAGTTCGAAGGGGGTATATGGCTACACCTTC. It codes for CSFPSSKGVYGYTF.